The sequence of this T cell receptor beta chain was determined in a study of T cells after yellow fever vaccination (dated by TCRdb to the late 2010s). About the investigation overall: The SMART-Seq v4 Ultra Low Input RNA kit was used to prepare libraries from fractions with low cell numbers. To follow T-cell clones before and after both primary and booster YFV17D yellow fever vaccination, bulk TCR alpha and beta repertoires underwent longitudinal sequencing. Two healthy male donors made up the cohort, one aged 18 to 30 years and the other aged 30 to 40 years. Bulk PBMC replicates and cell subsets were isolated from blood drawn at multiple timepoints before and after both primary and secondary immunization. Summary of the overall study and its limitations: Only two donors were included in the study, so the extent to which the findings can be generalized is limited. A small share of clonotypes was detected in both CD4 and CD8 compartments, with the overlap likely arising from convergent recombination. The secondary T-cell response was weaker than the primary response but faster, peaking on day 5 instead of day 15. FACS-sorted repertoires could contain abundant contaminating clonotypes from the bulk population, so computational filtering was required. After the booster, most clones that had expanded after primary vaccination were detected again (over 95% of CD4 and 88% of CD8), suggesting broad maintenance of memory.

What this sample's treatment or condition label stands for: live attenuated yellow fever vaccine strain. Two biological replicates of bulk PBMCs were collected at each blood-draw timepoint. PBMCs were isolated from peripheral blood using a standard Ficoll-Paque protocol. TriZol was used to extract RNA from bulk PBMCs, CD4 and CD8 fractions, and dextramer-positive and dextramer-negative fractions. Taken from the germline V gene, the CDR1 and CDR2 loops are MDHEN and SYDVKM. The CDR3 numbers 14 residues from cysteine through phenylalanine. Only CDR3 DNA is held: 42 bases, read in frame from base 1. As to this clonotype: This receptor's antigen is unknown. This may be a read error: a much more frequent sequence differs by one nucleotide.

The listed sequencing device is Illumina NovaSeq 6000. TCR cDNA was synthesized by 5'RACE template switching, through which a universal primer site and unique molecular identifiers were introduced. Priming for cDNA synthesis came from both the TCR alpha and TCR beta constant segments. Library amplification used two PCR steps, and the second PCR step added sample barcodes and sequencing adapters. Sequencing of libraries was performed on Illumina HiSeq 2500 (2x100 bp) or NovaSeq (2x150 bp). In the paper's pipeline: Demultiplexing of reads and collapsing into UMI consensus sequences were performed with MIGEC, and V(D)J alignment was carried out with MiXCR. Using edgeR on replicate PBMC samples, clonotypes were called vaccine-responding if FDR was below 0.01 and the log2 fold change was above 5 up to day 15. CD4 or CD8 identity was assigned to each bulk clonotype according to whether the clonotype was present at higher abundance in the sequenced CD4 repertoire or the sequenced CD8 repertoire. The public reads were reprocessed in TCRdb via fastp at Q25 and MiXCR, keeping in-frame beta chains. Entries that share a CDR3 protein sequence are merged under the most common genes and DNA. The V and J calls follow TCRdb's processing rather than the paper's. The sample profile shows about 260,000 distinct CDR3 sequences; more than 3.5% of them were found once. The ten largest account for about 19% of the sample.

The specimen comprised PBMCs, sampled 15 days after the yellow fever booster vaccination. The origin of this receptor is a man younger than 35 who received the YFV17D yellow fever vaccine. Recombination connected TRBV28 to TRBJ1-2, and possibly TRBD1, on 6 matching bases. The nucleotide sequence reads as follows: TGTGCCAGCAGAAACAGGGATCCTAACTATGGCTTCACCTTC. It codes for CASRNRDPNYGFTF.